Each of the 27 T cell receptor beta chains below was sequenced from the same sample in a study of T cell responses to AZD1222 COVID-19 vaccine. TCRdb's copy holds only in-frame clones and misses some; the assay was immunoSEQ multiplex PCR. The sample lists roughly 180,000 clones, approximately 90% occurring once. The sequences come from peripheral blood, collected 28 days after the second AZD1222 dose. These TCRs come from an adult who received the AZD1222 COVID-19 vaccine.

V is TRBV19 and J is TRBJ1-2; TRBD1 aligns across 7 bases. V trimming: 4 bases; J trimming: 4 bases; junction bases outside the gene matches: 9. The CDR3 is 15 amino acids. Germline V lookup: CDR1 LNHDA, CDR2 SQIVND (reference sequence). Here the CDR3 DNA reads TGTGCCAGTAGTACATCGACAGGGATGGGCTATGGCTACACCTTC. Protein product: CASSTSTGMGYGYTF.

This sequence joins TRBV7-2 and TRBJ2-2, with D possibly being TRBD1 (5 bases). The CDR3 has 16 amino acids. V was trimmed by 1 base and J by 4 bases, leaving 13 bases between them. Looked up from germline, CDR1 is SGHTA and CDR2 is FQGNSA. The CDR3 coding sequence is TGTGCCAGCAGCTTAGGAGATACAGGTTCCACCGGGGAGCTGTTTTTT. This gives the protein CASSLGDTGSTGELFF.

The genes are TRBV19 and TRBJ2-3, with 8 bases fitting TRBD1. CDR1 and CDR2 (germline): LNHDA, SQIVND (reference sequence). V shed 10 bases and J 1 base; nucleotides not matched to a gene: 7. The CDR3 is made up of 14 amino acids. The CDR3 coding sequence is TGTGCCACCGCCTACAGGGGGGGCACAGATACGCAGTATTTT. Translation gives CATAYRGGTDTQYF.

This CDR3 reads CASSQIRRQVGGNTEAFF. CDR3 DNA: TGCGCCAGCAGTCAAATCAGAAGACAGGTTGGGGGGAACACTGAAGCTTTCTTT. The V gene is TRBV23-1, the J gene TRBJ1-1, with D perhaps matching TRBD1 (6 bases). TRBV23-1 is identified as an open reading frame with a role that is uncertain. The V end was cut by 2 bases, the J end by 1 base, with 20 bases between. The CDR3 has 18 amino acids.

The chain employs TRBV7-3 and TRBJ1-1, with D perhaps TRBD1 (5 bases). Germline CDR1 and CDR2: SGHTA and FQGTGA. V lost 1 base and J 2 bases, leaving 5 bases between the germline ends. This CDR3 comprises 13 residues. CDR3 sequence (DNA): TGTGCCAGCAGCTTAAGGGGCAACACTGAAGCTTTCTTT. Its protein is CASSLRGNTEAFF.

The CDR3 bases are TGTGCCAGCAGCCAAGCTGGGACTAGCGGGATTGGCTATGAGCAGTTCTTC. It codes for CASSQAGTSGIGYEQFF. This chain uses TRBV3-1 (or the pseudogene TRBV3-2) with TRBJ2-1; 13 bases agree with TRBD2. Germline CDR1 and CDR2: LGHDT and YNNKEL (reference sequence). CDR3 size: 17 residues. V lost 1 base to trimming and J lost 8 bases; unmatched junction nucleotides: 8.

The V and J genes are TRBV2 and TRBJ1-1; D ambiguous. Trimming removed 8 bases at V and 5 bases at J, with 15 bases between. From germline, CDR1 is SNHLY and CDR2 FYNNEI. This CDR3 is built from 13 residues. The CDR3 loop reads CASCTLRETEAFF. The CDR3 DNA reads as TGTGCCAGCTGTACGCTCAGAGAGACTGAAGCTTTCTTT.

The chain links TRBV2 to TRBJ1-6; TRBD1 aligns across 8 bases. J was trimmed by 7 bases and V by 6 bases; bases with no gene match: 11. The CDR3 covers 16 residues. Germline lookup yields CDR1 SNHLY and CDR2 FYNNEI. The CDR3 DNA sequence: TGTGCCAGCAGACCCGATTCACAGGGGGGGAATTCACCCCTCCACTTT. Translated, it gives CASRPDSQGGNSPLHF.

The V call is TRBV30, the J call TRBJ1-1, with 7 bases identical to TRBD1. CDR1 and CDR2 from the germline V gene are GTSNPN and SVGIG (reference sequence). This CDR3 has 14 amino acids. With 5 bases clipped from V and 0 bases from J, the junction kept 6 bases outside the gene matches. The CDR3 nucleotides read TGTGCCTGGGCCCGGGACAGCATGAACACTGAAGCTTTCTTT. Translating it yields CAWARDSMNTEAFF. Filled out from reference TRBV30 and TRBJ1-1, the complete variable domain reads SQTIHQWPATLVQPVGSPLSLECTVEGTSNPNLYWYRQAAGRGLQLLFYSVGIGQISSEVPQNLSASRPQDRQFILSSKKLLLSDSGFYLCAWARDSMNTEAFFGQGTRLTVV.

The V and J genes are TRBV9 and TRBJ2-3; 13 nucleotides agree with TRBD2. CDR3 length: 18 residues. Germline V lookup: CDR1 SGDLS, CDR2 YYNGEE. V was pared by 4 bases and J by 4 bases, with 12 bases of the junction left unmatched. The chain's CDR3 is CASSLGGLAGFGADTQYF. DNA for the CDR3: TGTGCCAGCAGCCTAGGGGGACTAGCGGGATTCGGGGCAGATACGCAGTATTTT.

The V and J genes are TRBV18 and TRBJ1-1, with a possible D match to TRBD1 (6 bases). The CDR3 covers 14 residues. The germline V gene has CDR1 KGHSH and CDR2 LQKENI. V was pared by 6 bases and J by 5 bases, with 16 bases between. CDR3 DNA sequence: TGTGCCAGCTCCGGACAGTTGGGGAGAACTGAAGCTTTCTTT. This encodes CASSGQLGRTEAFF.

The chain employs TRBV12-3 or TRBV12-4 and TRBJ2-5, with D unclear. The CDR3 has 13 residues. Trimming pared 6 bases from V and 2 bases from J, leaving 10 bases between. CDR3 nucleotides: TGTGCCAGCAGCCCCCGGCAACAAGAGACCCAGTACTTC. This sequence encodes CASSPRQQETQYF.

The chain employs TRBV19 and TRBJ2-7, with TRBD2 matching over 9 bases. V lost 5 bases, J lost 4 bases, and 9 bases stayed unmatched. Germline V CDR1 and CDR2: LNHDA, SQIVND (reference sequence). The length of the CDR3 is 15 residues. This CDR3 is CASSLSGGRAYEQYF. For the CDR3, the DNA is TGTGCCAGTAGTTTAAGTGGCGGGAGGGCTTACGAGCAGTACTTC.

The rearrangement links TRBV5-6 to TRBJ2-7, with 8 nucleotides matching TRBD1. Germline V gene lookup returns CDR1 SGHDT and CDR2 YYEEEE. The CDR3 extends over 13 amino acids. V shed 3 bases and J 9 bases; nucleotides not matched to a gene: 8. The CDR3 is CASSSQGAERQYF. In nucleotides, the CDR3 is TGTGCCAGCAGCTCCCAGGGGGCAGAGAGGCAGTACTTC.

Here the CDR3 reads CASSFKAGGLNNSPLHF. CDR3 nucleotide sequence: TGTGCCAGCAGTTTTAAAGCAGGGGGCTTAAATAATTCACCCCTCCACTTT. This sequence joins TRBV27 and TRBJ1-6; 8 positions match TRBD1. Trimming took 3 bases from V and 5 from J; bases not matched to a gene: 9. Germline V gives CDR1 MNHEY, CDR2 SMNVEV (reference sequence). There are 17 residues in the CDR3.

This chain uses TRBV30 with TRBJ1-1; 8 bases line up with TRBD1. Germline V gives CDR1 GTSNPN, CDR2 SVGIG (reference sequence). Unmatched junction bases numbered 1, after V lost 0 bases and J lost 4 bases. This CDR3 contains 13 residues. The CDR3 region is CAWSVQGATEAFF. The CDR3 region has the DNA TGTGCCTGGAGTGTGCAGGGGGCCACTGAAGCTTTCTTT.

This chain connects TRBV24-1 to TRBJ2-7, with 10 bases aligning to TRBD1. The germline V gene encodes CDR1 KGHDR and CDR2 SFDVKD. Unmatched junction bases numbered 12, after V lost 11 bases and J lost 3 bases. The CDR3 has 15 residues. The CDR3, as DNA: TGTGCCATAAACCGGGACAGGGGATTTTACTACGAGCAGTACTTC. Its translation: CAINRDRGFYYEQYF.

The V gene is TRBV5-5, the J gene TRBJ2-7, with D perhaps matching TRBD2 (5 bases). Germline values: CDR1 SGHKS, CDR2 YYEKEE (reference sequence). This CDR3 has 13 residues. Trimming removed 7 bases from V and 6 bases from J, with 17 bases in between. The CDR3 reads CASGLRERREQYF. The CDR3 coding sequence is TGTGCCAGCGGTCTAAGGGAGCGCCGCGAGCAGTACTTC. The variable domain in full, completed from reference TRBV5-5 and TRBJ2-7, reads DAGVTQSPTHLIKTRGQQVTLRCSPISGHKSVSWYQQVLGQGPQFIFQYYEKEERGRGNFPDRFSARQFPNYSSELNVNALLLGDSALYLCASGLRERREQYFGPGTRLTVT.

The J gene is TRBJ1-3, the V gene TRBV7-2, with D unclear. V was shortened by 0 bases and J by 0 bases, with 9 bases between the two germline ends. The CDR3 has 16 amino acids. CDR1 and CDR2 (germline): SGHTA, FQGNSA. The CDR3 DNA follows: TGTGCCAGCAGCTTAGCGTCGGGCTACTCTGGAAACACCATATATTTT. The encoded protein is CASSLASGYSGNTIYF.

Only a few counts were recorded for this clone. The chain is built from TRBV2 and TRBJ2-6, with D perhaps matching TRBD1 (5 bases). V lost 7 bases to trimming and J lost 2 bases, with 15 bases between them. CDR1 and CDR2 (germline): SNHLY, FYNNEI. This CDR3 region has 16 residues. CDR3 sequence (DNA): TGTGCCAGCACGATACGGTCAGGGACTGGGGCCAACGTCCTGACTTTC. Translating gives CASTIRSGTGANVLTF.

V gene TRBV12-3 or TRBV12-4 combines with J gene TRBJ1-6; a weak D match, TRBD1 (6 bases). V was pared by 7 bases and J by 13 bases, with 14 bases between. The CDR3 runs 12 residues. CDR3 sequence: CASTRGEGPLHF. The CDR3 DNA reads TGTGCCAGCACTAGGGGGGAAGGGCCCCTCCACTTT.

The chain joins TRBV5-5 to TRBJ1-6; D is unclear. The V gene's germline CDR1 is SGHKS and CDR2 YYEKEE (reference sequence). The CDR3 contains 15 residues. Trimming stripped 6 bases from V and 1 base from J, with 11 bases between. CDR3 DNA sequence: TGTGCCAGCAAAGTACGAGTATCCTATAATTCACCCCTCCACTTT. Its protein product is CASKVRVSYNSPLHF.

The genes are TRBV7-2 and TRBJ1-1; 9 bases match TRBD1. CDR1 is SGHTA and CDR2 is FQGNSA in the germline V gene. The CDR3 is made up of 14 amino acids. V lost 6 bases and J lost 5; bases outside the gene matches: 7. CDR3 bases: TGTGCCAGCAGGGGACAGGGCGATAGGACTGAAGCTTTCTTT. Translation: CASRGQGDRTEAFF.

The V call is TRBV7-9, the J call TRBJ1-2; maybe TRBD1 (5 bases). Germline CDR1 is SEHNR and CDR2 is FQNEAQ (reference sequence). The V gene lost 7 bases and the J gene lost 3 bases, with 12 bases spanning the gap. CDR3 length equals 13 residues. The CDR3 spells CASTQGLYYGYTF. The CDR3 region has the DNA TGTGCCAGCACGCAGGGCCTTTACTATGGCTACACCTTC.

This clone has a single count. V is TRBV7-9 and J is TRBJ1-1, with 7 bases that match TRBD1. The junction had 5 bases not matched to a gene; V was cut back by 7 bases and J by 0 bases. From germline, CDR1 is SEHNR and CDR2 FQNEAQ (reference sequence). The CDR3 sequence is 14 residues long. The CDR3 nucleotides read TGTGCCAGCACCCGACAGGGTCTGAACACTGAAGCTTTCTTT. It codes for CASTRQGLNTEAFF.

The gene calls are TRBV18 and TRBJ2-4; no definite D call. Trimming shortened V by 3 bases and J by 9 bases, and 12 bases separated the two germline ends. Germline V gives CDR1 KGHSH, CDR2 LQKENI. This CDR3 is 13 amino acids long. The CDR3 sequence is CASSPTPTAIQYF. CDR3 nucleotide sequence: TGTGCCAGCTCACCGACCCCGACGGCCATTCAGTACTTC.

The CDR3 sequence is CASSDYRGQGGGELFF. CDR3 nucleotides: TGTGCCAGCAGTGATTATCGGGGACAAGGGGGTGGGGAGCTGTTTTTT. This sequence joins TRBV6-1 and TRBJ2-2, with D possibly being TRBD1 (6 bases). V lost 3 bases and J 8 bases, leaving 19 bases between the germline ends. Germline lookup yields CDR1 MNHNS and CDR2 SASEGT. CDR3 length: 16 amino acids.